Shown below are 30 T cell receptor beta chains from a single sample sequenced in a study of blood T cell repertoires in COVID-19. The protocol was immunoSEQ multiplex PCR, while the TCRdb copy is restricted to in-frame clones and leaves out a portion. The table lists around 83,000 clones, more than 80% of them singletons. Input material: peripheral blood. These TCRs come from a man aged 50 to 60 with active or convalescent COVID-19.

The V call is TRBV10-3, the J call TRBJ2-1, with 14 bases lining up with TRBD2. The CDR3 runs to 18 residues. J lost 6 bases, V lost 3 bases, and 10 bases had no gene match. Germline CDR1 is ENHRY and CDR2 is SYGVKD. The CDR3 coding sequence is TGTGCCATCAGTGACCCCAGTCGGACTAGCGGGAGGACCAATGAGCAGTTCTTC. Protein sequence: CAISDPSRTSGRTNEQFF.

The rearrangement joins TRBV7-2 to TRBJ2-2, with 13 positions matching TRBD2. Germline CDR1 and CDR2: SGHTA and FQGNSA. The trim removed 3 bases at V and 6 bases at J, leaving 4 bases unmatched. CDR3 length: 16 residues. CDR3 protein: CASSFKLAGGPGELFF. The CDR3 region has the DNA TGTGCCAGCAGCTTCAAACTAGCGGGGGGGCCCGGGGAGCTGTTTTTT. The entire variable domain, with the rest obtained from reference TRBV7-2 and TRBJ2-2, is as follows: GAGVSQSPSNKVTEKGKDVELRCDPISGHTALYWYRQSLGQGLEFLIYFQGNSAPDKSGLPSDRFSAERTGGSVSTLTIQRTQQEDSAVYLCASSFKLAGGPGELFFGEGSRLTVL.

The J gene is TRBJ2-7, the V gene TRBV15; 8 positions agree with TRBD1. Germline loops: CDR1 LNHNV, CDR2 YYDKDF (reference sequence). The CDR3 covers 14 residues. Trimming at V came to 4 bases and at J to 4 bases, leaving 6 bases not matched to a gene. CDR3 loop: CATSTRTGPYEQYF. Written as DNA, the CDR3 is TGTGCCACCAGCACCCGGACAGGGCCGTACGAGCAGTACTTC.

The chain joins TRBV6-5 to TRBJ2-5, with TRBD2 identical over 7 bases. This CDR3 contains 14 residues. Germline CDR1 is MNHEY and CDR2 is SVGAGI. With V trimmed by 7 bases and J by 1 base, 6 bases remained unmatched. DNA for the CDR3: TGTGCCAGCATCCGGGGCGGGGGCCAAGAGACCCAGTACTTC. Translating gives CASIRGGGQETQYF.

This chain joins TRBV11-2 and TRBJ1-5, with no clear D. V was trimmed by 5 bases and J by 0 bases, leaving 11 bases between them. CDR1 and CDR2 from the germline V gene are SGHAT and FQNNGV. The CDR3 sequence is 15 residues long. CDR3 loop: CASSAGINSNQPQHF. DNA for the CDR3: TGTGCCAGCAGCGCGGGGATAAATAGCAATCAGCCCCAGCATTTT.

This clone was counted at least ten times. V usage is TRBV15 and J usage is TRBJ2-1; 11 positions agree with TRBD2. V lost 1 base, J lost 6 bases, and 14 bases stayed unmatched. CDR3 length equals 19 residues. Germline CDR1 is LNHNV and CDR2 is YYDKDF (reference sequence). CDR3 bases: TGTGCCACCAGCAGAGGGATACCAGGGGGACTAGCGGCTCGCAATGAGCAGTTCTTC. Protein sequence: CATSRGIPGGLAARNEQFF.

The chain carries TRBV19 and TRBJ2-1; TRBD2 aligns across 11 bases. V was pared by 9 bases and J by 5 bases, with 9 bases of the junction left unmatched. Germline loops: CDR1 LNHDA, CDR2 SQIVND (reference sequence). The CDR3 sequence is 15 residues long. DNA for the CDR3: TGTGCCAGCCGTCTAGCGGGGGGAAAGGACAATGAGCAGTTCTTC. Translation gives CASRLAGGKDNEQFF. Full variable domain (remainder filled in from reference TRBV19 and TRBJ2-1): DGGITQSPKYLFRKEGQNVTLSCEQNLNHDAMYWYRQDPGQGLRLIYYSQIVNDFQKGDIAEGYSVSREKKESFPLTVTSAQKNPTAFYLCASRLAGGKDNEQFFGPGTRLTVL.

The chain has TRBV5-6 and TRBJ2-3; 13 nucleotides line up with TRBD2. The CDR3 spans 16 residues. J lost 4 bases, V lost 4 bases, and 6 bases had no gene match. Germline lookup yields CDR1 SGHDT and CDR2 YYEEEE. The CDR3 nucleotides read TGTGCCAGCAGCCCTACTAGCGGGGGGGCCGCAGATACGCAGTATTTT. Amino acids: CASSPTSGGAADTQYF.

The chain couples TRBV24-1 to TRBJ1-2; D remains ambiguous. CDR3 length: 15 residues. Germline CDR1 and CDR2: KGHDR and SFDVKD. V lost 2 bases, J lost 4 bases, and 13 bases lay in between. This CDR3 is CATSDSRSGSYGYTF. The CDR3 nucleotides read TGTGCCACCAGTGATTCACGGTCAGGATCCTATGGCTACACCTTC.

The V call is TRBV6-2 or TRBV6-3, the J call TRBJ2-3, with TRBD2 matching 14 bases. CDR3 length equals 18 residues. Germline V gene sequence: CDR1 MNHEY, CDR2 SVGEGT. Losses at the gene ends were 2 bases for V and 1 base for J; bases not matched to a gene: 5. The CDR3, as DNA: TGTGCCAGCAGTTACCGGACTAGCGGGGGGCGACGCACAGATACGCAGTATTTT. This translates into CASSYRTSGGRRTDTQYF.

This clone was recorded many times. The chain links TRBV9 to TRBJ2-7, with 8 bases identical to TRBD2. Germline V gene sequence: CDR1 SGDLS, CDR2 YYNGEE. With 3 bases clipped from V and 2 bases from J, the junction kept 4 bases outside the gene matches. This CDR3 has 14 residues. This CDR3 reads CASSAGGAPYEQYF. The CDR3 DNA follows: TGTGCCAGCAGCGCCGGGGGGGCCCCCTACGAGCAGTACTTC.

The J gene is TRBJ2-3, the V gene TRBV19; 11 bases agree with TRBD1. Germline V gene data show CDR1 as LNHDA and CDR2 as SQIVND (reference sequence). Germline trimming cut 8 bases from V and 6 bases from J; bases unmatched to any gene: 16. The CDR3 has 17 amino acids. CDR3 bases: TGTGCCAGTGGCAAGGGGACAGGGGGTACATCCTCCGATACGCAGTATTTT. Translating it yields CASGKGTGGTSSDTQYF.

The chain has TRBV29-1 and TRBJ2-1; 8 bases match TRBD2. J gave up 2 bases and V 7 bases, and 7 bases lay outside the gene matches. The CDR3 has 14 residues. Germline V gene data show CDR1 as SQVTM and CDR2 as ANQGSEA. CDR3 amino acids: CSAHRGGAYNEQFF. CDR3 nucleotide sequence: TGCAGCGCCCACCGGGGGGGCGCCTACAATGAGCAGTTCTTC.

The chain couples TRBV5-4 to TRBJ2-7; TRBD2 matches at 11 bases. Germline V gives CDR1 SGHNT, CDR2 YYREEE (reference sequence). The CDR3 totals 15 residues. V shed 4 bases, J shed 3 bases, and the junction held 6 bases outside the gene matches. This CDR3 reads CASSNLAGGRYEQYF. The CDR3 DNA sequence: TGTGCCAGCAGCAACCTAGCGGGGGGCCGCTACGAGCAGTACTTC.

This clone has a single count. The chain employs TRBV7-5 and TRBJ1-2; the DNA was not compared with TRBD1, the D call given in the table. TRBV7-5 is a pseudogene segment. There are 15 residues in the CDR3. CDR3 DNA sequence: TGTGTCAGAAGCTTAGCGGGACAGAAGAACTATGGCTACACCTTC. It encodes CVRSLAGQKNYGYTF.

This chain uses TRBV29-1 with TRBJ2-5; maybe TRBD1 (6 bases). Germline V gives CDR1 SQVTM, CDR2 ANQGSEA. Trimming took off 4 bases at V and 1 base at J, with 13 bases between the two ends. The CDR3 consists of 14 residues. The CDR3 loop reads CSVAKTGLQETQYF. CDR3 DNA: TGCAGCGTTGCTAAGACAGGACTCCAAGAGACCCAGTACTTC.

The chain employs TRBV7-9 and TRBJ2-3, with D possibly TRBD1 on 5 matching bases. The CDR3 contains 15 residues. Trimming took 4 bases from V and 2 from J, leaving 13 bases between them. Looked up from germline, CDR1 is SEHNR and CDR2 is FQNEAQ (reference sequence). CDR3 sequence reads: CASSSRQNPTDTQYF. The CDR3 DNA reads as TGTGCCAGCAGCTCGAGACAGAACCCCACAGATACGCAGTATTTT.

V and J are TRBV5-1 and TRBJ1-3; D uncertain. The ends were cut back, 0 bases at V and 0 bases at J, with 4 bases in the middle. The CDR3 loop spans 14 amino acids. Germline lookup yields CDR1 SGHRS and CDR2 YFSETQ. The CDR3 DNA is TGCGCCAGCAGCTTGGACAACTCTGGAAACACCATATATTTT. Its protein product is CASSLDNSGNTIYF.

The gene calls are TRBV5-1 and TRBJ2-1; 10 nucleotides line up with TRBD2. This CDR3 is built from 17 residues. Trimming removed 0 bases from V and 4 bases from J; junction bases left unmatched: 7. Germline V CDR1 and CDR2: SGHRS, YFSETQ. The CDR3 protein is CASSLVSSGSWYNEQFF. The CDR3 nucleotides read TGCGCCAGCAGCTTGGTGTCTAGCGGGAGTTGGTACAATGAGCAGTTCTTC.

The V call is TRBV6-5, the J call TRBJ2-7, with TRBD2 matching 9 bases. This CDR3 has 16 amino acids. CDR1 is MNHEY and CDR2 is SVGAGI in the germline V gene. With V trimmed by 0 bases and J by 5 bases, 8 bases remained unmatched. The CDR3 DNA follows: TGTGCCAGCAGTTACTCGAGCGGGGGGCGCTTGAACGAGCAGTACTTC. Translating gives CASSYSSGGRLNEQYF.

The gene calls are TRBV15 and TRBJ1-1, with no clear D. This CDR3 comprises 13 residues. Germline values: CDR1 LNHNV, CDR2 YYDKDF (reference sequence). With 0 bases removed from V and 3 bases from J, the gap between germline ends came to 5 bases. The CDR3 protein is CATSREGDTEAFF. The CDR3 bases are TGTGCCACCAGCAGAGAGGGCGACACTGAAGCTTTCTTT.

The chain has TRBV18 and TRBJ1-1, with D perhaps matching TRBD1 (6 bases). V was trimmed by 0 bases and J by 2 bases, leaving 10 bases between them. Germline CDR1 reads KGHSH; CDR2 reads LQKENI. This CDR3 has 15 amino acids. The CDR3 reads CASSPPARGNTEAFF. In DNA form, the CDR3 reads TGTGCCAGCTCACCACCGGCCAGGGGAAACACTGAAGCTTTCTTT.

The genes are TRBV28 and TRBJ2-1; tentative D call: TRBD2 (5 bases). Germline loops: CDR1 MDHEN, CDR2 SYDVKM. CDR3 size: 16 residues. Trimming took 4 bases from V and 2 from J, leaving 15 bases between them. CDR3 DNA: TGTGCCAGCAGTTCACTCGCTCCGGGGACCTACAATGAGCAGTTCTTC. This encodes CASSSLAPGTYNEQFF.

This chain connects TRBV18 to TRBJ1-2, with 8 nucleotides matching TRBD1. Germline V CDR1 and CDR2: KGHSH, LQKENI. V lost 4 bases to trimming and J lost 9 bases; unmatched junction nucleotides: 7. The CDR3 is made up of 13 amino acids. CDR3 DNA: TGTGCCAGCTCACAGGAAGACAGGGGCCGCTACACCTTC. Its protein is CASSQEDRGRYTF.

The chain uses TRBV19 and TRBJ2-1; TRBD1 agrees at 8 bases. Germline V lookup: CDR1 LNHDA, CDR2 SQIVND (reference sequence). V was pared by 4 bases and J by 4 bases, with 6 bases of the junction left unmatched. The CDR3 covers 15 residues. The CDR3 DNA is TGTGCCAGTAGTAAAGGACAGGGTTTGTACAATGAGCAGTTCTTC. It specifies CASSKGQGLYNEQFF.

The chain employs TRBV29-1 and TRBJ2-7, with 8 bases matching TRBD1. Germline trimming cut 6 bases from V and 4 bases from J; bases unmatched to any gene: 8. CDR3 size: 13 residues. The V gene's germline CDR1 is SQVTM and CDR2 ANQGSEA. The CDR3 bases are TGCAGCGTGCAGACAGGGGCGAGTTACGAGCAGTACTTC. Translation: CSVQTGASYEQYF.

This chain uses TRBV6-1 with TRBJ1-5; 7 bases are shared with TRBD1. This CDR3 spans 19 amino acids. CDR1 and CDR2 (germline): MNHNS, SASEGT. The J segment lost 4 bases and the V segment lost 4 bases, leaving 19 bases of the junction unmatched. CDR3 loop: CASSVTPGDLLQGNQPQHF. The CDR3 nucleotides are TGTGCCAGCAGTGTAACCCCTGGAGATTTATTACAGGGGAATCAGCCCCAGCATTTT.

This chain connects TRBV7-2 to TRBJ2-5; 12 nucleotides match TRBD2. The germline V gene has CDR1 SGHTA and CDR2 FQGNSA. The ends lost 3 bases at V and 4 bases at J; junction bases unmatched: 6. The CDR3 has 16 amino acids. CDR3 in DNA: TGTGCCAGCAGCTTCCGCCTAGCGGGGGGGAGAGAGACCCAGTACTTC. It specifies CASSFRLAGGRETQYF. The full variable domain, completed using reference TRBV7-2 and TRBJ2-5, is GAGVSQSPSNKVTEKGKDVELRCDPISGHTALYWYRQSLGQGLEFLIYFQGNSAPDKSGLPSDRFSAERTGGSVSTLTIQRTQQEDSAVYLCASSFRLAGGRETQYFGPGTRLLVL.

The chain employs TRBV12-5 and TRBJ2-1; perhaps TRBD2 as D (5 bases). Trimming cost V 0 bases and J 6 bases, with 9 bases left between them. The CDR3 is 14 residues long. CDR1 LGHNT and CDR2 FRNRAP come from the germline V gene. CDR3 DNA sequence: TGTGCTAGTGGTTTGGTACTGGAGGTCAATGAGCAGTTCTTC. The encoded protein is CASGLVLEVNEQFF. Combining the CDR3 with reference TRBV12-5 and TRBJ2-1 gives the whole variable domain DARVTQTPRHKVTEMGQEVTMRCQPILGHNTVFWYRQTMMQGLELLAYFRNRAPLDDSGMPKDRFSAEMPDATLATLKIQPSEPRDSAVYFCASGLVLEVNEQFFGPGTRLTVL.

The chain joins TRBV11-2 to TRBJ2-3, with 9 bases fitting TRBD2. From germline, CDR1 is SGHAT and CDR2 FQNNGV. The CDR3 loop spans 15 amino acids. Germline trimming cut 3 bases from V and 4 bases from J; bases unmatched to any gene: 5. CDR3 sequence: CASSLWLAGADTQYF. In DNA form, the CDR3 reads TGTGCCAGCAGCTTGTGGTTAGCGGGGGCAGATACGCAGTATTTT.